What follows describes a single T cell receptor (beta chain). This clone's antigen is unknown. No much larger clone exists at a distance of one base, and base qualities are not known. These data come from a study of cytomegalovirus exposure and HLA in healthy donors (dated by TCRdb to 2017 to 2019). General notes on the study: According to an earlier analysis of 587 of the donors, about 190 million T cells yielded 120 million or so unique TCR beta sequences and 250 to 350 Gb of sequence data. All discovery cohort repertoires had been generated using a single sequencing platform. Among several hundred genotyped donors of the cohort, an average of approximately 220,000 unique TCR beta nucleotide sequences was sequenced per donor, of which roughly 17% were non-productive. HLA typing covered class I and class II loci at four-digit resolution. Rather than using new phenotypic data, the later analysis identified candidate immune exposures from TCR beta sequences and from how often those sequences occurred across donors. Among the roughly 400 genotyped donors, about 85% belonged to the genetic ancestry cluster associated with self-reported Caucasian donors. Roughly 5 DR-DQ haplotypes were handled as single units for association and clustering, since linkage in the cohort was strong. In an earlier analysis of more than 550 of the donors, high-throughput TCR beta sequencing was used to judge whether each TCR beta V gene segment behaved as functional or pseudogenic. Approximately 310 gigabases of sequencing data and 80 million or so unique TCR sequences were included in an early release covering several hundred HLA-typed donors. A later genetic analysis used genome-wide SNP genotypes for about three fifths of the 666 donors, treating that subset as a discovery cohort. High-throughput TCR immunosequencing, statistical association of individual TCRs with disease status, and machine learning were combined to predict cytomegalovirus infection status. Donor age, sex, ethnicity and CMV serostatus were compiled alongside the repertoire data. Besides the first cohort of roughly 640 subjects, a separate validation cohort made up of 95 to 150 different subjects was used. The aim of the study was to test whether cataloging public T cell receptors could identify signatures of past pathogen exposure. The number of donors typed differed by locus, with about 629-630 for A, B, C, DRB1 and DQB1, 522 for DQA1, over 600 for DPA1, and under 490 for DPB1. In a later analysis, previously published TCR beta repertoires from 670 or so donors were re-analyzed and high-resolution HLA genotyping was added so that TCR occurrence patterns could be studied. The study used immunosequencing to profile the T cell repertoires of 666 subjects and linked those repertoires to cytomegalovirus serostatus. The study at large found these results: The authors suggested that the approach could potentially be generalized to other disease states and immunological phenotypes. A later genetic analysis associated a missense DCLRE1C variant with V-gene and J-gene trimming of TCR beta chains, and an independent cohort replicated the association. Presence/absence analyses assumed roughly uniform sequencing depth across donors, an assumption that may not hold. Correlated functional status among segregating V segments might reflect linkage disequilibrium, but an unknown experimental factor could not be ruled out. A later genetic analysis reported fewer N-insertions in productive TCRs among donors in an Asian-associated ancestry cluster than the roughly 690-donor mean. When HLA alleles, especially DR and DQ, strongly co-occurred, TCR associations were difficult to assign to individual alleles. Some IMGT-functional V segments, including TRBV6-2 and TRBV6-3, could not be distinguished by the 87-base-pair reads and were therefore excluded. For the cohort, immune exposure information was limited to CMV serostatus. Specific HLA alleles were associated with 16,951 TCR beta sequences at a false discovery rate of 0.05 in a later analysis. A further reported finding was that TCR beta sequences accurately predicted the HLA-A and HLA-B alleles for most subjects in the first cohort. In a later analysis, HLA-associated TCR beta chains showed more clonal expansion and lower generation probabilities than non-associated chains that were equally common. According to a later analysis, most CMV-associated TCR beta chains appeared to be HLA-restricted, and the HLA associations seemed to be driven largely by CMV exposure. A few of the identified cytomegalovirus-associated TCR beta chains were confirmed in vitro to be specific for cytomegalovirus antigens. A later analysis found that TCR association rates varied across HLA loci, with DRB1 alleles showing the most associated TCRs and HLA-C alleles the fewest. Several of the top co-occurrence clusters appeared to be linked to parvovirus B19, influenza, CMV and Epstein-Barr virus, according to a later analysis. Cytomegalovirus status was reported to be diagnosed by the classifier with high specificity and sensitivity in both the original and validation cohorts. HLA typing was unavailable for some donors at each locus, so association tests used only the typed subset. Only TCR beta chains were sequenced in this cohort, and the absence of alpha or paired-chain data limited detectable features. A cluster of highly shared sequence variants was judged likely to be a technical artifact of the sequencing pipeline. The study gave a list of 150 to 200 TCR beta chains associated with cytomegalovirus. Because counts were too low, seventeen rarely observed V segments, including chromosome 9 orphons, were excluded from the earlier analysis of some 590 of the donors. Broadly in line with IMGT annotations, most TCR beta V segments showed up in productive rearrangements about 90% or about 30% of the time in an earlier analysis of approximately 600 of the donors. Most TCR sequences were seen in very few donors, while some public TCRs were found in many individuals.

As encoded in the germline V gene, CDR1 is SNHLY while CDR2 is FYNNEI. From its cysteine to its phenylalanine, the CDR3 spans 13 amino acids. The CDR3 DNA has 39 bases and is translated from base 1. V drops 7 bases and J drops 5 bases, leaving 14 bases in between. The cohort comprised some 680 healthy bone marrow donors. All cohort members were sampled while nominally healthy, although unrecorded immune exposures were likely present. The donor tested CMV seropositive and was one of the 289 seropositive cohort members. A peripheral blood sample was collected from each donor, and TCR beta sequencing was performed on peripheral blood mononuclear cells. The Qiagen DNeasy Blood Extraction Kit was used to extract genomic DNA from the blood cell samples. Library preparation was by the immunoSEQ multiplex PCR assay. For the multiplex PCR, a mixture combining 60 forward primers for TCR Vbeta segments and 13 reverse primers for TCR Jbeta segments was used. The CDR3 region of rearranged TCR beta genes was amplified from genomic DNA by a multiplex PCR assay. The Illumina HiSeq System was used to sequence the amplified TCR beta libraries as 87-base-pair reads. The published analysis was carried out like this. A later analysis counted approximately 76 million unique TCR beta chains across the 690 or so repertoires, and 10 million to 11 million of these chains were shared by at least two donors. A nearest-neighbor algorithm error-corrected the raw reads and collapsed the reads into unique sequences, merging closely related sequences to remove PCR and sequencing errors. Alignment of CDR3 sequences to IMGT reference sequences was used to assign V, D and J gene segments. For a sequence to be retained, a match of at least six nucleotides was required to both a V gene segment and a J gene segment. A rearrangement was called productive if the CDR3 had no stop codons and remained in frame with V and J, and every other rearrangement was called non-productive. Following IMGT convention, CDR3 was defined as the stretch from the second conserved V-encoded cysteine to the conserved J-encoded phenylalanine. In an earlier analysis of some 550 of the donors, sequences lacking an unambiguous match to a single V gene segment were excluded. An earlier analysis of some 610 of the donors called V segments functional above 56.7% productive rearrangements and segregating when the between-donor standard deviation exceeded 5%. A statistical classification framework was developed to diagnose cytomegalovirus status using the catalog of TCR beta chain sequences. In a later analysis, TCR nucleotide sequences were compared against IMGT/GENE-DB human TR gene sequences so that V and J genes could be assigned. The TCRdist pipeline was used in a later analysis to assign CDR3 sequences and most-parsimonious VDJ recombination scenarios. In a later analysis, each TCR beta chain was defined by its CDR3 amino acid sequence together with its V-gene family, and reads without a unique V-gene family were excluded. A later analysis removed 592 highly shared, low-generation-probability nucleotide sequences to deal with suspected cross-contamination and a sequencing artifact. In a later analysis, a clonal expansion index for each public chain was calculated from normalized within-repertoire ranks of inferred template counts. Generation probabilities in a later analysis came from a VDJ recombination model fitted to out-of-frame rearrangements, and those results were checked against IGoR. Hypergeometric tests were used in a later analysis to score TCR-TCR, TCR-HLA and TCR-CMV co-occurrence, with a repertoire-size bias correction applied to the TCR pairs. To estimate false discovery rates, a later analysis permuted the HLA or CMV assignments 20 times. In a later analysis, co-occurring TCRs were grouped using DBSCAN, with TCRdist sequence similarity added in when clustering inside HLA-allele-positive subsets. For co-occurrence clustering, repertoires with fewer than 30,000 or more than 120,000 public chains were excluded, along with roughly five repertoires with anomalous nucleotide sharing. TCRdb holds this immuneACCESS table with in-frame rearrangements only. Some clones are missing; in checked studies, unresolved V genes explain under half, and the rest has no known cause. That table gives V, J and clone size, and the DNA gave D and trimming. The sample table records approximately 110,000 clones; around three quarters of these occur just once. The top ten hold 7.7% of the sample.

The sequence is built from TRBV2 and TRBJ2-5; no D segment can be confidently identified. The sequenced material came from PBMCs. This receptor was obtained from a woman aged 50 to 65 in good health and CMV-seropositive. The CDR3 corresponds to CASNRLSAETQYF. The DNA sequence reads TGTGCCAGCAACCGTCTCTCCGCGGAGACCCAGTACTTC.